Following are 20 T cell receptor beta chains from one sample sequenced in a study of blood T cell repertoires in COVID-19. The method was immunoSEQ multiplex PCR; TCRdb's version includes in-frame clones alone and lacks a portion of them. The data show approximately 11,000 clones, with over 70% seen just once and 4.6% held by the top ten. Specimen: peripheral blood. The receptors derive from a human donor in a cohort sampled during active COVID-19.

The genes are TRBV19 and TRBJ2-1, with 8 bases that match TRBD2. Per germline, CDR1 LNHDA and CDR2 SQIVND (reference sequence). The CDR3 runs 13 residues. V was pared by 1 base and J by 9 bases, with 2 bases of the junction left unmatched. The CDR3 region is CASSIGGGREQFF. Written as DNA, the CDR3 is TGTGCCAGTAGTATAGGCGGGGGGCGTGAGCAGTTCTTC. Complete variable domain (other parts from reference TRBV19 and TRBJ2-1): DGGITQSPKYLFRKEGQNVTLSCEQNLNHDAMYWYRQDPGQGLRLIYYSQIVNDFQKGDIAEGYSVSREKKESFPLTVTSAQKNPTAFYLCASSIGGGREQFFGPGTRLTVL.

This chain links TRBV9 with TRBJ2-2, with D hard to call. Germline CDR1 and CDR2: SGDLS and YYNGEE. This CDR3 contains 15 residues. With 0 bases removed from V and 5 bases from J, the gap between germline ends came to 11 bases. Written as DNA, the CDR3 is TGTGCCAGCAGCGTAGCCCCCTCCGCGACCGGGGAGCTGTTTTTT. As protein: CASSVAPSATGELFF.

The rearrangement links TRBV24-1 to TRBJ1-5; 9 nucleotides agree with TRBD1. This CDR3 region has 17 residues. With V trimmed by 2 bases and J by 7 bases, 11 bases remained unmatched. Looked up from germline, CDR1 is KGHDR and CDR2 is SFDVKD. CDR3 residues: CATSDSGPGQGVQPQHF. In DNA, the CDR3 is TGTGCCACCAGTGATTCAGGGCCGGGACAGGGAGTCCAGCCCCAGCATTTT.

This chain connects TRBV11-2 to TRBJ2-7; TRBD1 aligns across 8 bases. V gave up 3 bases and J gave up 0 bases; unmatched junction bases: 1. This CDR3 is 14 amino acids long. The germline V gene has CDR1 SGHAT and CDR2 FQNNGV. CDR3 nucleotides: TGTGCCAGCAGCTTTACAGGGGGCTCCTACGAGCAGTACTTC. Its translation: CASSFTGGSYEQYF.

The V gene is TRBV6-1, the J gene TRBJ1-5; 7 bases agree with TRBD1. The CDR3 is 14 residues long. V dropped 3 bases and J dropped 10; count of bases not matched to a gene: 9. Looked up from germline, CDR1 is MNHNS and CDR2 is SASEGT. As DNA, the CDR3 is TGTGCCAGCAGTGACGCCGACAGGGAGGATCCCCAGCATTTT. It encodes CASSDADREDPQHF.

The CDR3 DNA is TGTGCCAGCAGCTTAGATTCCGGGACTAGCGGGGCCAATGAGCAGTTCTTC. Amino acids: CASSLDSGTSGANEQFF. The genes are TRBV11-2 and TRBJ2-1; TRBD2 matches at 13 bases. Trimming at V came to 0 bases and at J to 6 bases, leaving 5 bases not matched to a gene. Germline CDR1 SGHAT, CDR2 FQNNGV. The CDR3 is made up of 17 amino acids.

The J gene is TRBJ1-2, the V gene TRBV16, with D maybe TRBD1 (5 bases). CDR3 length: 15 amino acids. Germline V gene lookup returns CDR1 KGHSY and CDR2 FQNENV. Trimming removed 2 bases from V and 0 bases from J, with 10 bases in between. CDR3 loop: CASSQNRQPNYGYTF. The CDR3 nucleotides read TGTGCCAGCAGCCAAAACCGACAGCCTAACTATGGCTACACCTTC. Full variable domain (missing parts from reference TRBV16 and TRBJ1-2): GEEVAQTPKHLVRGEGQKAKLYCAPIKGHSYVFWYQQVLKNEFKFLISFQNENVFDETGMPKERFSAKCLPNSPCSLEIQATKLEDSAVYFCASSQNRQPNYGYTFGSGTRLTVV.

The rearrangement uses TRBV25-1 and TRBJ2-7; D is possibly TRBD1 (5 bases). Germline V gives CDR1 MGHDK, CDR2 SYGVNS. V shed 1 base and J shed 7 bases, with 20 bases lying between them. There are 16 residues in the CDR3. Written as DNA, the CDR3 is TGTGCCAGCAGTGAATCTGGGCAGGGCAGGGTAGGGGAGCAGTACTTC. This encodes CASSESGQGRVGEQYF.

This clone was counted between two and nine times. The genes are TRBV3-1 (or the pseudogene TRBV3-2) and TRBJ2-7, with 9 bases that match TRBD2. Germline-derived CDR1 and CDR2 are LGHDT and YNNKEL (reference sequence). The CDR3 loop spans 15 amino acids. V trimming: 1 base; J trimming: 11 bases; junction bases outside the gene matches: 12. CDR3 sequence: CASSQGGLAHDNEYF. The CDR3 DNA reads as TGTGCCAGCAGCCAAGGCGGACTAGCGCATGATAATGAGTACTTC.

The chain links TRBV7-6 to TRBJ1-5, with D perhaps TRBD1 (5 bases). The CDR3 has 13 amino acids. Germline values: CDR1 SGHVS, CDR2 FNYEAQ. V lost 0 bases to trimming and J lost 11 bases, with 11 bases between them. For the CDR3, the DNA is TGTGCCAGCAGCTTAGCCTGGGGGGGTACCCAGCATTTT. Translating gives CASSLAWGGTQHF. The full variable domain, its missing parts supplied by reference TRBV7-6 and TRBJ1-5, is GAGVSQSPRYKVTKRGQDVALRCDPISGHVSLYWYRQALGQGPEFLTYFNYEAQQDKSGLPNDRFSAERPEGSISTLTIQRTEQRDSAMYRCASSLAWGGTQHFGDGTRLSIL.

The V gene is TRBV5-4, the J gene TRBJ2-3; 8 positions agree with TRBD1. The germline V gene has CDR1 SGHNT and CDR2 YYREEE (reference sequence). V dropped 3 bases and J dropped 1; count of bases not matched to a gene: 4. The CDR3 totals 15 residues. CDR3 loop: CASSSPTGGTDTQYF. The CDR3 bases are TGTGCCAGCAGCTCCCCGACAGGGGGCACAGATACGCAGTATTTT.

J is TRBJ2-2 and V is TRBV27, with D unclear. This CDR3 spans 16 amino acids. Germline V CDR1 and CDR2: MNHEY, SMNVEV (reference sequence). V was clipped by 2 bases and J by 0 bases, with 10 bases between them. CDR3 sequence: CASSLIGFANTGELFF. The CDR3 DNA reads as TGTGCCAGCAGTTTAATCGGGTTCGCGAACACCGGGGAGCTGTTTTTT.

The chain is built from TRBV19 and TRBJ2-3; no firm D call. The CDR3 is 16 residues long. V lost 5 bases and J lost 2, with 17 bases in between. The germline CDR1 and CDR2 sequences are LNHDA and SQIVND (reference sequence). The CDR3 protein is CASSPLLRTTTDTQYF. DNA of the CDR3: TGTGCCAGTAGTCCCCTTCTGCGAACTACCACAGATACGCAGTATTTT.

The chain uses TRBV6-6 and TRBJ2-5, with 11 bases lining up with TRBD2. After removal of 5 bases from V and 5 bases from J, the junction contained 7 bases not matched to a gene. The CDR3 runs to 15 residues. Germline-derived CDR1 and CDR2 are MNHNY and SVGAGI (reference sequence). The CDR3 nucleotides are TGTGCCAGCAGTGCTAGCGGGAGGTCGGGGGAGACCCAGTACTTC. Translating gives CASSASGRSGETQYF.

V usage is TRBV18 and J usage is TRBJ2-7, with D perhaps matching TRBD2 (6 bases). Trimming shortened V by 6 bases and J by 7 bases, and 16 bases separated the two germline ends. The CDR3 extends over 13 amino acids. The V gene's germline CDR1 is KGHSH and CDR2 LQKENI. The CDR3 region is CASSRGTLREQYF. For the CDR3, the DNA is TGTGCCAGCTCCCGAGGGACTCTCCGAGAGCAGTACTTC. The full variable domain, with the rest looked up from reference TRBV18 and TRBJ2-7, is NAGVMQNPRHLVRRRGQEARLRCSPMKGHSHVYWYRQLPEEGLKFMVYLQKENIIDESGMPKERFSAEFPKEGPSILRIQQVVRGDSAAYFCASSRGTLREQYFGPGTRLTVT.

In DNA form, the CDR3 reads TGTGCCAGCAGCCCCACTGCCCCCTACGAGCAGTACTTC. Protein: CASSPTAPYEQYF. The chain couples TRBV7-9 to TRBJ2-7; no definite D call. The CDR3 is made up of 13 amino acids. Germline assignment: CDR1 SEHNR and CDR2 FQNEAQ (reference sequence). With 5 bases removed from V and 2 bases from J, the gap between germline ends came to 10 bases.

The CDR3 nucleotides are TGTGCCAGCAGGGATGGACAGGCTCAAGGCTACACCTTC. Translation: CASRDGQAQGYTF. The J gene is TRBJ1-2, the V gene TRBV28; 7 nucleotides align to TRBD1. CDR3 length equals 13 residues. Germline lookup yields CDR1 MDHEN and CDR2 SYDVKM. After removal of 6 bases from V and 8 bases from J, the junction contained 9 bases not matched to a gene.

This clone was seen once. The chain has TRBV4-2 and TRBJ1-4, with D possibly TRBD1 on 5 matching bases. From germline, CDR1 is LGHNA and CDR2 YNFKEQ. This CDR3 region has 15 residues. V was cut by 4 bases and J by 8 bases, with 17 bases left in between. CDR3 nucleotide sequence: TGTGCCAGCAGCCGCACCGGCCCCCGGGGGGAAAAACTGTTTTTT. This gives the protein CASSRTGPRGEKLFF.

V is TRBV19 and J is TRBJ1-1; D uncertain. Deletions cut 3 bases from V and 6 bases from J, with 17 bases between. Per germline, CDR1 LNHDA and CDR2 SQIVND (reference sequence). The CDR3 has 15 amino acids. The CDR3, as DNA: TGTGCCAGTAGTATCAAAACCCCCCCAAGCGCTGAAGCTTTCTTT. Amino acids: CASSIKTPPSAEAFF.

The rearrangement links TRBV24-1 to TRBJ1-5, with TRBD1 matching over 7 bases. Per germline, CDR1 KGHDR and CDR2 SFDVKD. The CDR3 extends over 15 amino acids. Unmatched junction bases numbered 8, after V lost 4 bases and J lost 6 bases. CDR3 nucleotides: TGTGCCACCAGTGACTCCGACAGGGATGGTCAGCCCCAGCATTTT. It translates to CATSDSDRDGQPQHF.